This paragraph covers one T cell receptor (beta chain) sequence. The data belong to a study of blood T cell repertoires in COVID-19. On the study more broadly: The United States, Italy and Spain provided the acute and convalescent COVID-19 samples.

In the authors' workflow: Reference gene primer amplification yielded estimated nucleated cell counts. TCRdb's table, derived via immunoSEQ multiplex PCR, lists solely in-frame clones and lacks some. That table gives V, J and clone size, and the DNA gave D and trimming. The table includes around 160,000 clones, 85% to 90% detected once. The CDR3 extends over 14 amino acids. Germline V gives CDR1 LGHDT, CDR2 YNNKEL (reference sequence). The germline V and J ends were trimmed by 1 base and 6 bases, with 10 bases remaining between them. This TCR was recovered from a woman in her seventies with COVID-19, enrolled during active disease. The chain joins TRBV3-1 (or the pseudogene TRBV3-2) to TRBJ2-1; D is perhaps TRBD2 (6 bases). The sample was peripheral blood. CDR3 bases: TGTGCCAGCAGCCAAGTTTGGAGGGGCAATGAGCAGTTCTTC. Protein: CASSQVWRGNEQFF.